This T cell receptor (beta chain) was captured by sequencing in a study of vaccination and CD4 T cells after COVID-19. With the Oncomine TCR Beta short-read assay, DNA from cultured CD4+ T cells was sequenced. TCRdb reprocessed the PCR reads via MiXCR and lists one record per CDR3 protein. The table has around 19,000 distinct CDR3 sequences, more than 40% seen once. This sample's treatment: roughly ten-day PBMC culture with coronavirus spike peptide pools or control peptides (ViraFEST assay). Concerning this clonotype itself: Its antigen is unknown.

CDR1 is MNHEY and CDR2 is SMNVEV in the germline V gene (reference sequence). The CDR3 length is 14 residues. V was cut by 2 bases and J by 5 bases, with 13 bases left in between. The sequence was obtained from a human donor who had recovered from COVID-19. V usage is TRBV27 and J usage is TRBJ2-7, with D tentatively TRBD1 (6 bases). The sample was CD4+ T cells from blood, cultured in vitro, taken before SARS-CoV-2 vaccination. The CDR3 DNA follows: TGTGCCAGCAGTTTAGCCAGGGGTCGGAACGAGCAGTACTTC. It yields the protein CASSLARGRNEQYF.